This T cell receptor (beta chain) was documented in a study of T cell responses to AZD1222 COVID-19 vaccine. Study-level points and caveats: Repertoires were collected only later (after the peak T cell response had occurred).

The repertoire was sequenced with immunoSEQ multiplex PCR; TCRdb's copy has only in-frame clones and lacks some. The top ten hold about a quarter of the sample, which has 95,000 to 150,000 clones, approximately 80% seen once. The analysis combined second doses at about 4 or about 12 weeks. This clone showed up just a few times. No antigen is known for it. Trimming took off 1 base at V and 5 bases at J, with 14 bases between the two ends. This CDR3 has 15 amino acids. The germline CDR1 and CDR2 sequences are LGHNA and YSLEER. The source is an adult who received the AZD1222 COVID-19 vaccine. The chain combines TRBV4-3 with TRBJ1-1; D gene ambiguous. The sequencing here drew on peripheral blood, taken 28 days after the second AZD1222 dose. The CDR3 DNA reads TGCGCCAGCAGCCAAGGGGTTTCGGTGGGAACTGAAGCTTTCTTT. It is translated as CASSQGVSVGTEAFF.